This entry lists 19 T cell receptor beta chains sequenced from one sample in a study of immune cell composition in non-small cell lung cancer. Sequencing was performed with immunoSEQ multiplex PCR; in TCRdb, only in-frame clones are kept and a portion is missing. The table shows 900 to 1,100 clones, with 76% occurring only once. Normal lung was sampled as far from the tumour as possible, at least 3 cm. The sample comprised non-adjacent lung tissue. The origin of the receptors is a human donor with non-small cell lung cancer.

This sequence joins TRBV9 and TRBJ1-4; TRBD1 matches at 8 bases. Per germline, CDR1 SGDLS and CDR2 YYNGEE. The V gene end was trimmed by 7 bases and the J gene end by 8 bases; junction bases not matched to a gene: 7. The CDR3 extends over 13 amino acids. CDR3 in amino acids: CASGRGRGEKLFF. CDR3 DNA sequence: TGTGCCAGCGGCAGGGGGCGGGGGGAAAAACTGTTTTTT.

This clone was seen a few times. The chain employs TRBV9 and TRBJ1-6; 9 nucleotides align to TRBD1. Germline V CDR1 and CDR2: SGDLS, YYNGEE. CDR3 length equals 14 residues. V dropped 2 bases and J dropped 8; count of bases not matched to a gene: 2. CDR3 sequence reads: CASSVTGGDSPLHF. The CDR3 DNA reads TGTGCCAGCAGCGTGACAGGGGGTGATTCACCCCTCCACTTT.

The CDR3 is CASSANVFRGDTEAFF. The CDR3 region has the DNA TGTGCCAGCAGCGCCAACGTTTTCAGGGGTGACACTGAAGCTTTCTTT. This sequence joins TRBV9 and TRBJ1-1, with D maybe TRBD1 (6 bases). Germline lookup yields CDR1 SGDLS and CDR2 YYNGEE. The CDR3 has 16 residues. Deletions cut 3 bases from V and 3 bases from J, with 18 bases between.

J is TRBJ1-3 and V is TRBV7-2, with D uncertain. The V end lost 5 bases, the J end lost 0 bases, and 14 bases lay between the germline ends. Germline V gene sequence: CDR1 SGHTA, CDR2 FQGNSA. The CDR3 loop spans 16 amino acids. As DNA, the CDR3 is TGTGCCAGCAGCCCCCAGCCGGCGGGCTCTGGAAACACCATATATTTT. It translates to CASSPQPAGSGNTIYF.

The chain couples TRBV6-1 to TRBJ1-2; 7 bases align to TRBD1. With 8 bases clipped from V and 2 bases from J, the junction kept 5 bases outside the gene matches. The germline CDR1 and CDR2 sequences are MNHNS and SASEGT. The CDR3 length is 13 residues. This CDR3 reads CASVTGANYGYTF. DNA for the CDR3: TGTGCCAGCGTCACAGGGGCGAACTATGGCTACACCTTC.

This chain connects TRBV11-2 to TRBJ1-1, with unresolved D. Trimming took 3 bases from V and 5 from J, leaving 10 bases between them. There are 13 residues in the CDR3. Germline loops: CDR1 SGHAT, CDR2 FQNNGV. The CDR3 coding sequence is TGTGCCAGCAGCTTGGGCGTGGGAACTGAAGCTTTCTTT. Its translation is CASSLGVGTEAFF.

The chain combines TRBV14 with TRBJ2-5, with TRBD2 matching over 14 bases. This CDR3 has 17 amino acids. Germline V CDR1 and CDR2: SGHDN, FVKESK. V lost 5 bases to trimming and J lost 2 bases; unmatched junction nucleotides: 7. CDR3 sequence: CASSYRLAGGQQETQYF. CDR3 nucleotides: TGTGCCAGCAGCTACCGACTAGCGGGGGGGCAGCAAGAGACCCAGTACTTC.

The V gene is TRBV7-3, the J gene TRBJ1-6, with 10 positions matching TRBD1. The CDR3 consists of 16 residues. V was pared by 4 bases and J by 9 bases, with 9 bases of the junction left unmatched. CDR1 and CDR2 (germline): SGHTA, FQGTGA. The CDR3 nucleotides are TGTGCCAGCAGCTACCCCGGGACAGGGGATCGTTCACCCCTCCACTTT. Translated: CASSYPGTGDRSPLHF. The entire variable domain, with the rest obtained from reference TRBV7-3 and TRBJ1-6, is as follows: GAGVSQTPSNKVTEKGKYVELRCDPISGHTALYWYRQSLGQGPEFLIYFQGTGAADDSGLPNDRFFAVRPEGSVSTLKIQRTERGDSAVYLCASSYPGTGDRSPLHFGNGTRLTVT.

V gene TRBV10-2 combines with J gene TRBJ1-2, with 12 positions matching TRBD1. Germline V gene data show CDR1 as WSHSY and CDR2 as SAAADI. The CDR3 has 14 amino acids. V shed 8 bases and J 0 bases; nucleotides not matched to a gene: 1. The CDR3 region is CASGDRGPNYGYTF. The CDR3 DNA follows: TGCGCCAGCGGGGACAGGGGGCCTAACTATGGCTACACCTTC.

This rearrangement joins TRBV7-2 to TRBJ2-5; D is unclear. The CDR3 has 12 amino acids. Germline V gives CDR1 SGHTA, CDR2 FQGNSA. V lost 5 bases and J 5 bases, leaving 9 bases between the germline ends. The CDR3 nucleotides are TGTGCCAGCAGCCTAACGAAGGAGACCCAGTACTTC. Translation gives CASSLTKETQYF.

This sequence joins TRBV27 and TRBJ1-2; D gene uncertain. Looked up from germline, CDR1 is MNHEY and CDR2 is SMNVEV (reference sequence). The CDR3 runs 13 residues. Between the trimmed V and J ends, which lost 3 bases and 2 bases, there was a span of 7 bases. CDR3 in amino acids: CASSFEGNYGYTF. The CDR3 DNA reads TGTGCCAGCAGTTTTGAAGGGAACTATGGCTACACCTTC.

This sequence joins TRBV18 and TRBJ2-1, with a tentative D call TRBD1 (6 bases). The V and J ends lost 6 bases and 4 bases respectively, with 16 bases between them. CDR1 is KGHSH, CDR2 LQKENI, per germline. This CDR3 region has 15 residues. DNA of the CDR3: TGTGCCAGCTCCCGGGAACCGAGGGGGTACAATGAGCAGTTCTTC. Translating it yields CASSREPRGYNEQFF.

This clone was detected a few times. The chain has TRBV25-1 and TRBJ1-5; D gene ambiguous. Per germline, CDR1 MGHDK and CDR2 SYGVNS. The V gene lost 3 bases and the J gene lost 5 bases, with 11 bases spanning the gap. The CDR3 is made up of 14 amino acids. CDR3 coding DNA: TGTGCCAGCAGTGAGGATAAGCACCATCAGCCCCAGCATTTT. It is translated as CASSEDKHHQPQHF.

This clone has only a few counts. The chain uses TRBV27 and TRBJ1-5; D is unclear. V lost 6 bases, J lost 4 bases, and 10 bases lay in between. This CDR3 comprises 13 residues. Germline values: CDR1 MNHEY, CDR2 SMNVEV (reference sequence). The CDR3 protein is CASRLGGNQPQHF. The CDR3 DNA reads as TGTGCCAGCAGGCTAGGTGGGAATCAGCCCCAGCATTTT.

The rearrangement uses TRBV6-9 and TRBJ1-2; the match to TRBD1 covers 9 bases. J lost 8 bases, V lost 5 bases, and 9 bases had no gene match. Germline CDR1 reads MNHGY; CDR2 reads SVAAGI. This CDR3 has 14 residues. This CDR3 is CASSLAGTGMGYTF. CDR3 DNA: TGTGCCAGCAGTCTCGCCGGGACAGGGATGGGCTACACCTTC.

The chain links TRBV9 to TRBJ1-6; 9 nucleotides line up with TRBD1. CDR1 is SGDLS and CDR2 is YYNGEE in the germline V gene. Germline trimming cut 0 bases from V and 4 bases from J; bases unmatched to any gene: 2. The CDR3 loop spans 16 amino acids. CDR3 sequence reads: CASSVEGTGYNSPLHF. The CDR3 DNA is TGTGCCAGCAGCGTAGAAGGGACAGGGTATAATTCACCCCTCCACTTT.

This chain connects TRBV18 to TRBJ2-1; D call uncertain. CDR1 is KGHSH, CDR2 LQKENI, per germline. V was pared by 3 bases and J by 2 bases, with 8 bases between. The CDR3 is made up of 14 amino acids. In nucleotides, the CDR3 is TGTGCCAGCTCACCGGACGGTACCTACAATGAGCAGTTCTTC. This translates into CASSPDGTYNEQFF.

The chain carries TRBV7-6 and TRBJ2-3, with 8 bases identical to TRBD2. CDR1 is SGHVS and CDR2 is FNYEAQ in the germline V gene. V was clipped by 5 bases and J by 5 bases; unmatched bases: 9. CDR3 length: 15 residues. CDR3 residues: CASSPGGRIGDTQYF. The CDR3 nucleotides are TGTGCCAGCAGCCCGGGGGGGCGGATTGGAGATACGCAGTATTTT.

The rearrangement uses TRBV29-1 and TRBJ1-5; TRBD1 agrees at 7 bases. V was pared by 4 bases and J by 6 bases, with 6 bases of the junction left unmatched. This CDR3 spans 13 amino acids. Per germline, CDR1 SQVTM and CDR2 ANQGSEA. The CDR3 coding sequence is TGCAGCGTTGGGGCAGGGGGGAGTCAGCCCCAGCATTTT. Its translation is CSVGAGGSQPQHF.